This T cell receptor beta chain emerged from a study of blood T cell repertoires in COVID-19. CDR1 and CDR2 from the germline V gene are MNHEY and SVGEGT. This CDR3 is 12 amino acids long. V dropped 2 bases and J dropped 5 bases, with 7 bases sitting between them. TCRdb's table, derived via immunoSEQ multiplex PCR, lists solely in-frame clones and lacks some. The sample yields 150,000 to 170,000 clones, 70% to 90% seen once. The chain links TRBV6-2 or TRBV6-3 to TRBJ2-7; D unclear. Material for sequencing was peripheral blood. This receptor was taken from a woman in her sixties or seventies with COVID-19, enrolled during active disease. The CDR3 bases are TGTGCCAGCAGTTACCACAGAAACGAGCAGTACTTC. Translated, it gives CASSYHRNEQYF.